The T cell receptor (beta chain) under discussion was sequenced for a study of blood T cells in healthy people across ages. A second PCR, run for about 7 to 11 cycles, used a sample-barcoded 5' primer plus a J-beta primer mix. One entry per CDR3 protein results from TCRdb running MiXCR on the 5' RACE reads. The sample has hundreds of thousands of distinct CDR3 sequences, around three fifths seen once. This clonotype has only one observation. The sequencing input was blood. The clonotype originates from a man in his forties or fifties in good health.

The DNA of the CDR3 is TGCGCCAGCAGCCAAGATGGTAGTCAACGTGAAAAACTGTTTTTT. Translation: CASSQDGSQREKLFF. The chain is built from TRBV4-3 and TRBJ1-4; D remains ambiguous. CDR1 and CDR2 from the germline V gene are LGHNA and YSLEER. The CDR3 is 15 amino acids. The V end lost 0 bases, the J end lost 7 bases, and 12 bases lay between the germline ends.